The clone carrying this T cell receptor beta chain showed up just a few times. What it binds is unknown. The V segment lost 7 bases and the J segment 5 bases; nucleotides outside the gene matches: 9. There are 15 residues in the CDR3. In germline, CDR1 is MNHNS, CDR2 SASEGT. The sample is drawn from a study of cytomegalovirus exposure and HLA in healthy donors. General observations from the study: Later analysis associated a missense DCLRE1C variant with TCR beta V- and J-gene trimming. TCR beta sequences reportedly predicted the HLA-A and HLA-B alleles of most subjects accurately. The study labeled fewer than 200 TCR beta chains cytomegalovirus-associated.

Primers for the PCR totalled 60 Vbeta and 13 Jbeta. Repertoires were generated with immunoSEQ multiplex PCR, while TCRdb's copy carries only in-frame clones and drops some. The sample yields about 94,000 clones, over 60% seen once. The chain joins TRBV6-1 to TRBJ2-7; 12 nucleotides align to TRBD2. The receptor's source is a man aged 25 to 40 in good health and CMV-seronegative. Sequencing used PBMCs. The CDR3: CASIRATSGSHEQYF. In DNA form, the CDR3 reads TGTGCCAGCATCCGAGCGACTAGCGGGAGCCACGAGCAGTACTTC.